Sequencing of this T cell receptor (beta chain) was carried out in a study of vaccination and CD4 T cells after COVID-19. Looked up from germline, CDR1 is SSHAT and CDR2 is FNYEAQ (reference sequence). The CDR3 totals 17 residues. Sample treatment: roughly 10-day PBMC culture with coronavirus spike peptide pools or control peptides (ViraFEST assay). Harvesting of the unexposed donor's CD4+ T cells predated the COVID-19 pandemic (2011-2018). Remarks on this clonotype: Its matching antigen is unknown. A junction end diverges from the germline sequence, so it may reflect a read error.

Sequencing of the DNA from cultured CD4+ T cells was carried out with the Oncomine TCR Beta short-read assay. In this case, cultured CD4+ T cells provided the extracted genomic DNA. From the PCR reads, TCRdb called clonotypes with MiXCR, one entry per CDR3 protein. The sample lists about 6,800 distinct CDR3 sequences, around a third occurring once. The source of this sequence is a human donor in good health. V and J are TRBV7-7 and TRBJ2-2; the match to TRBD2 covers 13 bases. Sequenced input: CD4+ T cells from blood, cultured in vitro. CDR3 in amino acids: CASSLLAGGPGTGELFF. For the CDR3, the DNA is TGTGCTAGCAGCCTACTAGCGGGAGGGCCGGGCACCGGGGAGCTGTTTTTT.